The 10 T cell receptor beta chains given below trace back to one sample, sequenced in a study of T cell changes during pregnancy in multiple sclerosis. The table came from immunoSEQ multiplex PCR; TCRdb's copy has only in-frame clones and leaves some out. The sample shows about 12,000 clones, 85% to 95% of them seen only once. Sequencing was performed on CD4+ T cells from peripheral blood mononuclear cells, taken before pregnancy. These receptor sequences come from a female donor with multiple sclerosis, enrolled in a pregnancy study.

This chain links TRBV19 with TRBJ1-1; 7 nucleotides align to TRBD1. With 9 bases clipped from V and 12 bases from J, the junction kept 13 bases outside the gene matches. This CDR3 comprises 12 residues. Germline loops: CDR1 LNHDA, CDR2 SQIVND (reference sequence). The CDR3 region is CASLGNRGFSFF. CDR3 DNA: TGTGCCAGCCTTGGGAACAGGGGTTTTTCTTTCTTT.

The chain has TRBV6-1 and TRBJ1-2, with 8 nucleotides matching TRBD1. This CDR3 contains 13 residues. The germline V gene encodes CDR1 MNHNS and CDR2 SASEGT. Germline trimming cut 1 base from V and 7 bases from J; bases unmatched to any gene: 2. DNA of the CDR3: TGTGCCAGCAGTGAAGGGACAGGGTTTGGCTACACCTTC. Encoded protein: CASSEGTGFGYTF.

The chain combines TRBV6-1 with TRBJ1-3; D ambiguous. Trimming removed 4 bases from V and 1 base from J, with 5 bases in between. This CDR3 contains 13 residues. Germline values: CDR1 MNHNS, CDR2 SASEGT. CDR3 protein: CASSGRSGNTIYF. CDR3 bases: TGTGCCAGCAGTGGCAGGTCTGGAAACACCATATATTTT.

This chain uses TRBV4-1 with TRBJ2-1; D call uncertain. CDR3 length: 13 residues. Germline-derived CDR1 and CDR2 are MGHRA and YSYEKL. Trimming cost V 1 base and J 2 bases, with 3 bases left between them. The CDR3 spells CASSQGPYNEQFF. The DNA for the CDR3 is TGCGCCAGCAGCCAAGGGCCCTACAATGAGCAGTTCTTC.

The genes are TRBV10-3 and TRBJ1-2; a weak D match, TRBD1 (5 bases). V shed 11 bases and J shed 1 base, with 8 bases lying between them. The germline CDR1 and CDR2 sequences are ENHRY and SYGVKD. The CDR3 length is 11 residues. Here the CDR3 DNA reads TGTGCCGTACAGGTTAACTATGGCTACACCTTC. Translating gives CAVQVNYGYTF.

The sample holds one count of this clone. The chain uses TRBV7-2 and TRBJ2-5; 10 nucleotides align to TRBD2. CDR1 is SGHTA and CDR2 is FQGNSA in the germline V gene. The CDR3 has 16 residues. The trim removed 2 bases at V and 4 bases at J, leaving 7 bases unmatched. The CDR3 region is CASSLLSGGAGETQYF. Written as DNA, the CDR3 is TGTGCCAGCAGCTTATTGAGCGGGGGGGCGGGAGAGACCCAGTACTTC.

The genes are TRBV18 and TRBJ1-1, with D hard to call. Per the germline V gene, CDR1 is KGHSH and CDR2 is LQKENI. Trimming left V 1 base short and J 3 bases short, with 18 bases between. The CDR3 loop spans 17 amino acids. CDR3 residues: CASSPLPTGRRDTEAFF. For the CDR3, the DNA is TGTGCCAGCTCACCACTCCCAACTGGGAGGAGAGACACTGAAGCTTTCTTT.

The rearrangement joins TRBV5-1 to TRBJ2-7; maybe TRBD1 (5 bases). The CDR3 is made up of 15 amino acids. Trimming shortened V by 4 bases and J by 5 bases, and 19 bases separated the two germline ends. CDR1 and CDR2 from the germline V gene are SGHRS and YFSETQ. The CDR3 here is CASSTDGAPLDEQYF. The CDR3 DNA follows: TGCGCCAGCAGCACGGATGGGGCTCCTTTAGACGAGCAGTACTTC.

J is TRBJ1-4 and V is TRBV6-4; D may be TRBD1 (5 bases). The CDR3 extends over 15 amino acids. Germline V CDR1 and CDR2: MRHNA, SNTAGT. The V end was cut by 0 bases, the J end by 6 bases, with 11 bases between. The CDR3 bases are TGTGCCAGCAGTGACTCAGGGGCGCCGGATGAAAAACTGTTTTTT. Translation gives CASSDSGAPDEKLFF.

This clone came up once. The chain uses TRBV2 and TRBJ2-3, with a possible D match to TRBD2 (6 bases). Germline values: CDR1 SNHLY, CDR2 FYNNEI. V lost 9 bases and J lost 3, with 7 bases in between. The CDR3 loop spans 11 amino acids. The CDR3 loop reads CASGGTDTQYF. CDR3 coding DNA: TGTGCCAGTGGGGGGACAGATACGCAGTATTTT.